The 4 T cell receptor beta chains given below trace back to one sample, sequenced in a study of blood T cell repertoires in COVID-19. Produced via immunoSEQ multiplex PCR; TCRdb's table is partial and in-frame only. The sample records around 320,000 clones, around 92% being singletons. Sequenced material: PBMCs or T cells enriched from blood (not recorded which). These receptors were obtained from a woman in her forties or fifties who had been exposed to COVID-19.

V usage is TRBV4-1 and J usage is TRBJ1-1; TRBD1 is a possible D gene (5 bases). This CDR3 has 16 amino acids. CDR1 MGHRA and CDR2 YSYEKL come from the germline V gene. V was clipped by 0 bases and J by 0 bases, with 11 bases between them. CDR3 nucleotides: TGCGCCAGCAGCCAAGAAACGACAGCCATGAACACTGAAGCTTTCTTT. Protein sequence: CASSQETTAMNTEAFF.

The V gene is TRBV5-1, the J gene TRBJ1-4; D might be TRBD1 (6 bases). Germline V gene sequence: CDR1 SGHRS, CDR2 YFSETQ. V was shortened by 2 bases and J by 5 bases, with 10 bases between the two germline ends. This CDR3 is built from 14 residues. For the CDR3, the DNA is TGCGCCAGCAGCTTAACAGGGCAGAATGAAAAACTGTTTTTT. Amino acid sequence: CASSLTGQNEKLFF. Supplemented by reference TRBV5-1 and TRBJ1-4, the full variable domain reads KAGVTQTPRYLIKTRGQQVTLSCSPISGHRSVSWYQQTPGQGLQFLFEYFSETQRNKGNFPGRFSGRQFSNSRSEMNVSTLELGDSALYLCASSLTGQNEKLFFGSGTQLSVL.

This chain links TRBV7-8 with TRBJ2-3; 7 bases fit TRBD1. Germline CDR1 is SGHVS and CDR2 is FQNEAQ. J lost 4 bases, V lost 5 bases, and 12 bases had no gene match. The CDR3 consists of 16 residues. CDR3 sequence: CASSPRTGYRADTQYF. The CDR3 nucleotides are TGTGCCAGCAGCCCCCGGACAGGTTATCGCGCAGATACGCAGTATTTT.

This clone occurred a few times. The rearrangement joins TRBV10-2 to TRBJ1-2, with D unresolved. CDR1 is WSHSY and CDR2 is SAAADI in the germline V gene. V was clipped by 7 bases and J by 3 bases, with 18 bases between them. This CDR3 region has 15 residues. The CDR3 protein is CASTSLWAAHYGYTF. The DNA of the CDR3 is TGCGCCAGCACCTCCCTTTGGGCAGCCCACTATGGCTACACCTTC.